This is a list of T cell receptor beta chains from one sample in a study of patients and donors after allogeneic stem cell transplantation. TCRdb analysed the RT-PCR reads with MiXCR anew, one entry per CDR3 protein. The sample lists approximately 250,000 distinct CDR3 sequences; roughly 15% were seen once. Sequencing was done on a sample of blood, either unsorted or a sorted T cell fraction (not recorded which). These receptors were taken from a human donor who was either an allogeneic HSCT recipient or a stem cell or donor lymphocyte infusion donor (not recorded which). It is not recorded whose cells these are; they may come from a transplant donor. The CDR3 runs from the conserved cysteine through the conserved F or W. Each record gives: CDR3 protein, J gene, V gene.

CDR3aa: CASSYRGLGAGELFF
j_gene: TRBJ2-2
v_gene: TRBV6-2/TRBV6-3

CDR3aa: CASSVQGQPNEKLFF
j_gene: TRBJ1-4
v_gene: TRBV9

CDR3aa: CASSMGGAPNEKLFF
j_gene: TRBJ1-4
v_gene: TRBV19

CDR3aa: CASSLDSRQETQYF
j_gene: TRBJ2-5
v_gene: TRBV7-2

CDR3aa: CASSLWPNTEAFF
j_gene: TRBJ1-1
v_gene: TRBV5-1

CDR3aa: CASSQVEGQINEKLFF
j_gene: TRBJ1-4
v_gene: TRBV3-1

CDR3aa: CSASNYLAGMNTEAFF
j_gene: TRBJ1-1
v_gene: TRBV20-1

CDR3aa: CASSNPGQGNYGYTF
j_gene: TRBJ1-2
v_gene: TRBV6-2/TRBV6-3

CDR3aa: CASSAPGSLRGYTF
j_gene: TRBJ1-2
v_gene: TRBV19

CDR3aa: CASSPPTGGGTDTQYF
j_gene: TRBJ2-3
v_gene: TRBV5-1

CDR3aa: CASSFGTRSNQPQHF
j_gene: TRBJ1-5
v_gene: TRBV28

CDR3aa: CATNLQGNTEAFF
j_gene: TRBJ1-1
v_gene: TRBV10-3

CDR3aa: CSASVLASYEQYF
j_gene: TRBJ2-7
v_gene: TRBV20-1

CDR3aa: CATSRGGQVTGELFF
j_gene: TRBJ2-2
v_gene: TRBV15

CDR3aa: CSASARSVSTDTQYF
j_gene: TRBJ2-3
v_gene: TRBV20-1

CDR3aa: CASPLGPGVGTDTQYF
j_gene: TRBJ2-3
v_gene: TRBV21-1

CDR3aa: CASSLVPGSITDTQYF
j_gene: TRBJ2-3
v_gene: TRBV5-1

CDR3aa: CASTTEAADPSYEQYF
j_gene: TRBJ2-7
v_gene: TRBV5-6

CDR3aa: CASSLRGTNTEAFF
j_gene: TRBJ1-1
v_gene: TRBV27

CDR3aa: CSVENPSMGKLFF
j_gene: TRBJ1-4
v_gene: TRBV29-1

CDR3aa: CSARRGQGAGGYTF
j_gene: TRBJ1-2
v_gene: TRBV20-1

CDR3aa: CASRAAGQGYNEQYF
j_gene: TRBJ2-7
v_gene: TRBV19

CDR3aa: CAISEGVAGNTIYF
j_gene: TRBJ1-3
v_gene: TRBV10-3

CDR3aa: CASSLTYPLNTGSSGNTIYF
j_gene: TRBJ1-3
v_gene: TRBV4-1

CDR3aa: CASSPFQLALSSYEQYF
j_gene: TRBJ2-7
v_gene: TRBV27

CDR3aa: CSASGTSGGLNEQFF
j_gene: TRBJ2-1
v_gene: TRBV20-1

CDR3aa: CATSDPRLAGGRDSEQFF
j_gene: TRBJ2-1
v_gene: TRBV24-1

CDR3aa: CASSQVPQGTEAFF
j_gene: TRBJ1-1
v_gene: TRBV3-1

CDR3aa: CASSLTSGGLYNEQFF
j_gene: TRBJ2-1
v_gene: TRBV7-2

CDR3aa: CASSQSSYNSPLHF
j_gene: TRBJ1-6
v_gene: TRBV5-1

CDR3aa: CASSQGRGANNSPLHF
j_gene: TRBJ1-6
v_gene: TRBV3-1

CDR3aa: CASSVTGNTGELFF
j_gene: TRBJ2-2
v_gene: TRBV9

CDR3aa: CASSRVGYTF
j_gene: TRBJ1-2
v_gene: TRBV6-1

CDR3aa: CASTLARGLNTEAFF
j_gene: TRBJ1-1
v_gene: TRBV7-9

CDR3aa: CASSMSSGPSYEQYF
j_gene: TRBJ2-7
v_gene: TRBV5-1

CDR3aa: CASSASGSRQFF
j_gene: TRBJ2-1
v_gene: TRBV2

CDR3aa: CSASDLRREINTEAFF
j_gene: TRBJ1-1
v_gene: TRBV20-1

CDR3aa: CASSPRGGNNEQFF
j_gene: TRBJ2-1
v_gene: TRBV7-3

CDR3aa: CASSQGGDRYYSNQPQHF
j_gene: TRBJ1-5
v_gene: TRBV4-2

CDR3aa: CASSLEGGSAIQETQYF
j_gene: TRBJ2-5
v_gene: TRBV11-3

CDR3aa: CASSRQSGSSDTQYF
j_gene: TRBJ2-3
v_gene: TRBV3-1

CDR3aa: CASSYGNSYNEQFF
j_gene: TRBJ2-1
v_gene: TRBV6-2/TRBV6-3

CDR3aa: CASSPSLTTFYEQYF
j_gene: TRBJ2-7
v_gene: TRBV2

CDR3aa: CAAAQGARYNEQFF
j_gene: TRBJ2-1
v_gene: TRBV7-2

CDR3aa: CASSLESGGSYEQYF
j_gene: TRBJ2-7
v_gene: TRBV11-2

CDR3aa: CSASSQGAWETQYF
j_gene: TRBJ2-5
v_gene: TRBV20-1

CDR3aa: CASSPGTTADTQYF
j_gene: TRBJ2-3
v_gene: TRBV5-1

CDR3aa: CASSPGLARQETQYF
j_gene: TRBJ2-5
v_gene: TRBV7-2

CDR3aa: CSARDEGPTFQETQYF
j_gene: TRBJ2-5
v_gene: TRBV20-1

CDR3aa: CASSSGLGEQFF
j_gene: TRBJ2-1
v_gene: TRBV5-6

CDR3aa: CASSFRGEDTEAFF
j_gene: TRBJ1-1
v_gene: TRBV7-9